These 3 T cell receptor beta chains were all obtained from the same sample, sequenced in a study of cytomegalovirus exposure and HLA in healthy donors. The PCR contained 60 Vbeta and 13 Jbeta primers. Method: immunoSEQ multiplex PCR; TCRdb's copy keeps in-frame clones and lacks some. The sample holds around 150,000 clones; about four fifths are singletons and the top ten take more than 8%. Sequenced sample: PBMCs. The receptors stem from a male donor in good health and CMV-seropositive.

V gene TRBV27 combines with J gene TRBJ1-1; the D gene is possibly TRBD1 (6 bases). The V gene lost 5 bases and the J gene lost 7 bases, with 20 bases spanning the gap. This CDR3 has 15 amino acids. Looked up from germline, CDR1 is MNHEY and CDR2 is SMNVEV (reference sequence). CDR3 nucleotides: TGTGCCAGCAGTCCCTTAGGGACAAATAGTCTTGAAGCTTTCTTT. Amino acid sequence: CASSPLGTNSLEAFF.

The rearrangement uses TRBV19 and TRBJ2-7; 14 bases are a match to TRBD2. The CDR3 sequence is 16 residues long. Germline-derived CDR1 and CDR2 are LNHDA and SQIVND (reference sequence). V lost 5 bases to trimming and J lost 6 bases; unmatched junction nucleotides: 9. In nucleotides, the CDR3 is TGTGCCAGTAGTTTTTTGGGACTAGCGGGAGCCGTCGAGCAGTACTTC. This encodes CASSFLGLAGAVEQYF.

The J gene is TRBJ1-5, the V gene TRBV7-8; a weak D match, TRBD1 (6 bases). Germline V CDR1 and CDR2: SGHVS, FQNEAQ. Trimming removed 4 bases from V and 5 bases from J, with 15 bases in between. This CDR3 is 15 amino acids long. The CDR3 DNA reads as TGTGCCAGCAGCTCCCAGCAGGGGCGGGATCAGCCCCAGCATTTT. Translation: CASSSQQGRDQPQHF.